The rows below give T cell receptor beta chains drawn from one sample of a study of blood T cell repertoires in COVID-19. Some clones are missing from TCRdb's copy, which holds only in-frame ones; the method was immunoSEQ multiplex PCR. The sample lists a few hundred thousand clones; roughly 89% were seen once. Specimen: peripheral blood. The receptors were gathered from a man aged 50 to 59 with acute or convalescent COVID-19. Both conserved end residues are part of each CDR3. Fields, in order: D gene, J gene, clone size, V gene, CDR3 protein, CDR3 DNA. A D gene is named only where the DNA matches it firmly. Some rows have no size entry. The others give once, few or many, or a class for an expanded clone.

- TRBJ1-5 - TRBV2 CASSTLGYSNQPQHF TGTGCCAGCAGTACGTTGGGCTATAGCAATCAGCCCCAGCATTTT
- TRBJ1-6 - TRBV19 CASSTPGDSPLHF TGTGCCAGTAGTACCCCAGGGGATTCACCCCTCCACTTT
TRBD1 TRBJ2-1 - TRBV7-3 CASSLGPRRTGPFGEQFF TGTGCCAGCAGCTTAGGCCCGAGGAGGACAGGGCCATTCGGGGAGCAGTTCTTC
TRBD1 TRBJ1-3 - TRBV2 CASIKAGGGNTIYF TGTGCCAGCATCAAGGCAGGGGGAGGAAACACCATATATTTT
- TRBJ1-3 - TRBV19 CASGRRSGSGNTIYF TGTGCCAGTGGTCGGAGGTCGGGAAGTGGAAACACCATATATTTT
TRBD2 TRBJ2-5 - TRBV2 CASGGGETQYF TGTGCCAGCGGGGGGGGAGAGACCCAGTACTTC
TRBD1 TRBJ1-2 - TRBV19 CASRLTGQDGYTF TGTGCCAGTAGACTAACGGGACAGGATGGCTACACCTTC
TRBD1 TRBJ1-1 - TRBV18 CASSPLGGQMNTEAFF TGTGCCAGCTCACCACTTGGGGGACAGATGAACACTGAAGCTTTCTTT
- TRBJ2-2 - TRBV7-9 CASSLQGLNTGELFF TGTGCCAGCAGCTTACAGGGCCTGAACACCGGGGAGCTGTTTTTT
TRBD2 TRBJ2-1 - TRBV10-3 CAISGSSGGNEQFF TGTGCCATCAGTGGGTCTAGCGGGGGGAATGAGCAGTTCTTC
- TRBJ2-7 few TRBV5-4 CASSAAGVYEQYF TGTGCCAGCAGCGCCGCCGGGGTCTACGAGCAGTACTTC
TRBD1 TRBJ1-6 - TRBV2 CASSGGQGAASPLHF TGTGCCAGCAGCGGGGGACAGGGGGCCGCTTCACCCCTCCACTTT
TRBD1 TRBJ1-5 once TRBV19 CASSTGGNQPQHF TGTGCCAGCTCGACAGGGGGGAATCAGCCCCAGCATTTT
TRBD2 TRBJ2-1 once TRBV11-2 CASSRPGLAVNEQFF TGTGCCAGCAGCAGACCGGGACTAGCGGTCAATGAGCAGTTCTTC
- TRBJ2-2 - TRBV14 CASSQGWPNTGELFF TGTGCCAGCAGCCAAGGGTGGCCGAACACCGGGGAGCTGTTTTTT
- TRBJ1-2 - TRBV3-1/TRBV3-2 CASTLGAYGYTF TGTGCCAGCACGCTGGGGGCCTATGGCTACACCTTC
- TRBJ2-4 - TRBV30 CAWATGHAGNIQYF TGTGCCTGGGCGACGGGACACGCAGGGAACATTCAGTACTTC
- TRBJ2-5 - TRBV9 CASSVDGGKGETQYF TGTGCCAGCAGCGTAGATGGCGGGAAGGGGGAGACCCAGTACTTC
TRBD2 TRBJ2-3 - TRBV24-1 CATSDPGGKTDTQYF TGTGCCACCAGTGACCCGGGGGGAAAAACAGATACGCAGTATTTT
- TRBJ2-7 - TRBV6-5 CASRSGTDPTYEQYF TGTGCCAGCAGGTCCGGGACTGATCCAACCTACGAGCAGTACTTC
- TRBJ2-7 - TRBV6-6 CASSHTGPAYEQYF TGTGCCAGCAGTCACACAGGGCCCGCCTACGAGCAGTACTTC
- TRBJ1-5 - TRBV7-8 CASAHGTNSNQPQHF TGTGCCAGCGCCCACGGGACAAATAGCAATCAGCCCCAGCATTTT
- TRBJ2-7 - TRBV10-3 CAISERQGDEQYF TGTGCCATCAGTGAGCGGCAGGGCGACGAGCAGTACTTC
TRBD1 TRBJ1-4 - TRBV18 CASSATPGTGPGTNEKLFF TGTGCCAGCTCAGCGACCCCCGGGACAGGGCCTGGGACTAATGAAAAACTGTTTTTT
- TRBJ1-5 - TRBV7-8 CASSGGTYNQPQHF TGTGCCAGCAGCGGCGGGACTTATAATCAGCCCCAGCATTTT
- TRBJ2-2 - TRBV10-1 CASSVGTGELFF TGCGCCAGCAGTGTCGGGACCGGGGAGCTGTTTTTT
- TRBJ1-1 - TRBV11-2 CASTFGGRSEAFF TGTGCCAGCACCTTCGGGGGGCGTTCTGAAGCTTTCTTT
- TRBJ1-5 - TRBV6-5 CASSTYSGRPQHF TGTGCCAGCAGTACCTACAGCGGGCGGCCCCAGCATTTT